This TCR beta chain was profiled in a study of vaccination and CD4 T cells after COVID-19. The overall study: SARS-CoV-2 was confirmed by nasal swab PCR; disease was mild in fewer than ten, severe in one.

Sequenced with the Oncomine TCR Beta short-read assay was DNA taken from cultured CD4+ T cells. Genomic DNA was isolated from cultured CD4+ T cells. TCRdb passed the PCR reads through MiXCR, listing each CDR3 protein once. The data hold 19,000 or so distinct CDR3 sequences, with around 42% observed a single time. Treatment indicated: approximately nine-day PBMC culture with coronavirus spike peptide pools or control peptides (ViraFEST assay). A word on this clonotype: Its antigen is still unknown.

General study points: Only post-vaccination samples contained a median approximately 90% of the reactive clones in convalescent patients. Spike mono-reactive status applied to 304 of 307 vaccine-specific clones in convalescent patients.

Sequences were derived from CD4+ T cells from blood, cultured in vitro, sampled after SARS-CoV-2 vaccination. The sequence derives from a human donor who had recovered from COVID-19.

The CDR3 spells CASSSGLRVVGEGYTF. As DNA, the CDR3 is TGTGCCAGCAGTTCGGGTCTCAGGGTAGTTGGAGAAGGCTACACCTTC. This chain joins TRBV7-2 and TRBJ1-2; D perhaps matches TRBD1 (5 bases). The germline V gene encodes CDR1 SGHTA and CDR2 FQGNSA. The CDR3 is 16 residues long. V lost 6 bases to trimming and J lost 8 bases, with 25 bases between them.